This record covers a single T cell receptor (beta chain). Its cognate antigen is unknown. This entry comes from a study of OX40 agonist ivuxolimab in advanced cancers. Across the whole study: Among those treated, three patients had partial responses, one with hepatocellular carcinoma and two with cutaneous melanoma. Regarding the study as a whole: The 0.1-3.0 mg/kg partial responders had among the lowest clonal expansion.

The assay was immunoSEQ multiplex PCR, and TCRdb's table has in-frame clones only and misses some. The data contain approximately 13,000 clones, roughly 77% of them singletons. Losses at the gene ends were 3 bases for V and 6 bases for J; bases not matched to a gene: 11. This CDR3 has 16 residues. CDR1 is MGHDK and CDR2 is SYGVNS in the germline V gene. Exclusion applied to patients with autoimmune disease history or systemic immunosuppression. Sequencing was performed on CD4+ or CD8+ T cells sorted from blood, taken in a trial of the OX40 agonist ivuxolimab. This TCR was recovered from an adult with an advanced solid tumor such as melanoma, head and neck, liver or kidney cancer. J is TRBJ1-1 and V is TRBV25-1, with 9 nucleotides matching TRBD1. CDR3 sequence (DNA): TGTGCCAGCAGTGACCACCCCGGGACAGGGCCCGCTGAAGCTTTCTTT. Protein product: CASSDHPGTGPAEAFF.